A selection of T cell receptor beta chains follows, all from one sample in a study of shared clonotypes between healthy human individuals. Repertoires were generated with immunoSEQ multiplex PCR, while TCRdb's copy carries only in-frame clones and drops some. The table has about 470,000 clones, around 79% seen once. Sequences were obtained from PBMCs. The receptors come from a woman aged 40-49 years in good health. Some clones in this sample may be carry-over from other donors' samples. Each CDR3 is given with its conserved first and last residue. The D gene is left open where the match is weak. Expanded clones get a size class; other rows say once, few or many, or leave the size out.

v_call	j_call	clone_size	d_call	cdr3_aa	cdr3_nt
TRBV7-9	TRBJ2-7	.	.	CASSSTRDSSNTYEQYF	TGTGCCAGCAGCTCGACCCGCGACAGCAGCAACACCTACGAGCAGTACTTC
TRBV11-2	TRBJ1-2	.	.	CASSPNRAGAGGYTF	TGTGCCAGCAGCCCGAATAGGGCGGGGGCTGGAGGCTACACCTTC
TRBV5-1	TRBJ2-2	.	TRBD1	CASSSTGSATGELFF	TGCGCCAGCAGCTCGACAGGGTCTGCTACCGGGGAGCTGTTTTTT
TRBV21-1	TRBJ2-1	.	.	CASSAPWGVTSGMGQFF	TGTGCCAGCAGCGCCCCCTGGGGGGTAACTAGCGGGATGGGGCAGTTCTTC
TRBV2	TRBJ2-1	.	TRBD2	CASSEVRLAVYNEQFF	TGTGCCAGCAGTGAAGTGCGGCTAGCGGTCTACAATGAGCAGTTCTTC
TRBV5-6	TRBJ1-5	.	.	CASSDGPNQPQHF	TGTGCCAGCAGTGACGGTCCAAATCAGCCCCAGCATTTT
TRBV5-1	TRBJ2-1	.	.	CASRLAPGNEQFF	TGCGCCAGCAGATTAGCCCCTGGCAATGAGCAGTTCTTC
TRBV7-7	TRBJ1-1	.	TRBD1	CASSLGRDRGSWNTEAFF	TGTGCCAGCAGCTTAGGACGGGACAGGGGTTCCTGGAACACTGAAGCTTTCTTT
TRBV18	TRBJ2-1	.	.	CASSPQGRYNEQFF	TGTGCCAGCTCACCGCAGGGACGATACAATGAGCAGTTCTTC
TRBV30	TRBJ2-2	.	TRBD2	CAFRAGMNTGELFF	TGTGCCTTCCGAGCGGGAATGAACACCGGGGAGCTGTTTTTT
TRBV28	TRBJ1-6	.	TRBD1	CASSLVQGNSPLHF	TGTGCCAGCAGTTTAGTACAGGGGAATTCACCCCTCCACTTT
TRBV28	TRBJ1-1	.	TRBD1	CASSSPDRAEAFF	TGTGCCAGCAGTTCTCCGGACAGGGCTGAAGCTTTCTTT
TRBV7-8	TRBJ2-1	.	.	CASSLVGGSSYNEQFF	TGTGCCAGCAGCTTAGTCGGCGGAAGCTCCTACAATGAGCAGTTCTTC
TRBV11-1	TRBJ2-7	.	.	CASSSGGDVSYEQYF	TGTGCCAGCAGCTCCGGAGGAGACGTCTCCTACGAGCAGTACTTC
TRBV10-2	TRBJ1-1	few	.	CASSDKRGGNTEAFF	TGCGCCAGCAGTGACAAACGGGGAGGGAACACTGAAGCTTTCTTT
TRBV7-2	TRBJ2-7	.	.	CASSSSRFTSPMMSEQYF	TGTGCCAGCAGCTCCTCCCGCTTTACTAGCCCTATGATGAGCGAGCAGTACTTC
TRBV4-2	TRBJ2-7	few	.	CASSQAHSTYEQYF	TGTGCCAGCAGCCAAGCGCACAGTACCTACGAGCAGTACTTC
TRBV2	TRBJ2-7	.	TRBD1	CASRDRGLYEQYF	TGTGCCAGCCGCGACAGGGGGCTCTACGAGCAGTACTTC
TRBV7-9	TRBJ2-7	.	TRBD2	CASSHLRLAVTTGEQYF	TGTGCCAGCAGCCATCTCAGACTAGCGGTAACTACGGGGGAGCAGTACTTC
TRBV21-1	TRBJ1-3	.	.	CASSKAKPTGADSGNTIYF	TGTGCCAGCAGCAAAGCCAAACCGACAGGGGCTGACTCTGGAAACACCATATATTTT
TRBV6-5	TRBJ2-2	once	.	CASSYSKVYTGELFF	TGTGCCAGCAGTTACTCGAAAGTGTACACCGGGGAGCTGTTTTTT
TRBV28	TRBJ2-7	.	.	CASSLSGLREQYF	TGTGCCAGCAGTTTATCAGGGTTGAGGGAGCAGTACTTC
TRBV15	TRBJ2-1	.	.	CATSWFRQEQFF	TGTGCCACCAGCTGGTTTAGACAGGAGCAGTTCTTC
TRBV11-3	TRBJ2-3	.	TRBD1	CASSPDRDRADTQYF	TGTGCCAGCAGCCCCGACCGGGACAGGGCAGATACGCAGTATTTT
TRBV6-1	TRBJ1-4	.	.	CASSPRGEKLFF	TGTGCCAGCAGTCCCCGGGGGGAAAAACTGTTTTTT
TRBV29-1	TRBJ2-7	.	TRBD2	CSVDGGVGRGYEQYF	TGCAGCGTTGATGGGGGGGTTGGGAGAGGGTACGAGCAGTACTTC
TRBV4-2	TRBJ1-4	many	TRBD1	CASSRGQGRGRSEKLFF	TGTGCCAGCAGCCGGGGACAGGGGCGGGGAAGAAGTGAAAAACTGTTTTTT
TRBV10-3	TRBJ2-5	.	.	CAISESGGGQQETQYF	TGTGCCATCAGTGAGTCCGGAGGGGGCCAGCAAGAGACCCAGTACTTC
TRBV6-4	TRBJ2-2	.	TRBD2	CASSPSGSEISTGELFF	TGTGCCAGCAGTCCTAGCGGGAGTGAGATTAGCACCGGGGAGCTGTTTTTT